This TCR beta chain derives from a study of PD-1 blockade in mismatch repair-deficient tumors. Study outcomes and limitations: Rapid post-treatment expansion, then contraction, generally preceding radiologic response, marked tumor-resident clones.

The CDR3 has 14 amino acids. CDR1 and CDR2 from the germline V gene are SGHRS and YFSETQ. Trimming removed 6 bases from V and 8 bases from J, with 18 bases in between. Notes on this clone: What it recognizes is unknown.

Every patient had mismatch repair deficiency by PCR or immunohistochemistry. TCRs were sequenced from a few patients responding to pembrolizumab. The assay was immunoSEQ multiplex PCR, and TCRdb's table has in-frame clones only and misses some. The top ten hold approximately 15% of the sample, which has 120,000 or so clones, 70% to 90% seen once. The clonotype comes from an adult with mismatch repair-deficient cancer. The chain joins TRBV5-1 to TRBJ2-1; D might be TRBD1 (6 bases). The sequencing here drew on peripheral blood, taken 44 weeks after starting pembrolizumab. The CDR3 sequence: CASNRATGLDEQFF. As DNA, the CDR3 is TGCGCCAGCAATCGGGCAACAGGGCTTGATGAGCAGTTCTTC. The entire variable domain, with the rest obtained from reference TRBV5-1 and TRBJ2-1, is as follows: KAGVTQTPRYLIKTRGQQVTLSCSPISGHRSVSWYQQTPGQGLQFLFEYFSETQRNKGNFPGRFSGRQFSNSRSEMNVSTLELGDSALYLCASNRATGLDEQFFGPGTRLTVL.